The clone carrying this T cell receptor (beta chain) was seen a handful of times. Its specificity is not known. PCR was performed a second time for about 6 to 11 cycles using a sample-barcoded 5' primer and a J-beta primer mix. TCRdb re-analysed the 5' RACE reads in MiXCR, keeping a single row per CDR3 protein. The data show fewer than 800,000 distinct CDR3 sequences, 20% to 25% seen once. The data are from a study of blood T cells in healthy people across ages. V shed 7 bases, J shed 4 bases, and the junction held 22 bases outside the gene matches. Germline V gene data show CDR1 as SQVTM and CDR2 as ANQGSEA. This CDR3 contains 18 residues. General observations from the study: Diversity of TCR beta per million T cells declined in a roughly linear way with age.

A further study also used this sample, focusing on T cells of mothers and their children. This second report adds: Barcodes for each sample and 2-4 random nucleotides were added by the M1S primer used in the second PCR. Every mother supplied over 9 million TCR beta CDR3 reads and every child 2.5 million to 3.5 million.

The J gene is TRBJ2-3, the V gene TRBV29-1; TRBD2 agrees at 8 bases. The sequencing sample was made of blood. The receptor was derived from a boy aged 5-17 years in good health. DNA of the CDR3: TGCAGCGCCGACGGGCCCCAGACCGAAGCGGGAGCACCAGATACGCAGTATTTT. Translated: CSADGPQTEAGAPDTQYF.